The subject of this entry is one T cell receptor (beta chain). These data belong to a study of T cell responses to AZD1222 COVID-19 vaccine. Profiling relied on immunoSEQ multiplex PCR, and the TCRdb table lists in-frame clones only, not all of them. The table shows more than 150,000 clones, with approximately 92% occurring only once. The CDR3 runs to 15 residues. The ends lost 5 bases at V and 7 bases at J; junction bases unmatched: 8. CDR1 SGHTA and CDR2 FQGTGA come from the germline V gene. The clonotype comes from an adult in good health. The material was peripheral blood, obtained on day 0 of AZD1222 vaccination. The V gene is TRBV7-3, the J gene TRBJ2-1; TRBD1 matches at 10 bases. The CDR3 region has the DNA TGTGCCAGCAGCCCGTTGACAGGGGGCATGAATGAGCAGTTCTTC. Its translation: CASSPLTGGMNEQFF. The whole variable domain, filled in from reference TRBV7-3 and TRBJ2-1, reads GAGVSQTPSNKVTEKGKYVELRCDPISGHTALYWYRQSLGQGPEFLIYFQGTGAADDSGLPNDRFFAVRPEGSVSTLKIQRTERGDSAVYLCASSPLTGGMNEQFFGPGTRLTVL.